The entry below gives a single T cell receptor beta chain sequence along with its context. The sample comes from a study of blood T cell repertoires in COVID-19. Study at large: Both acute and convalescent COVID-19 samples were obtained from the United States, Italy and Spain. From T cells, B-cell-depleted T cells, or PBMCs came the material, which was cDNA or gDNA.

Participant ages covered about 18 to 89 years across 20 to 25 US areas. Authors' methods: Reference gene primer amplification gave nucleated cell count estimates. Only in-frame clones appear in the TCRdb table, and some are missing; sequencing was by immunoSEQ multiplex PCR. V, J and clone size are those of that table, while D and trimming were read from the DNA. The sample consists of hundreds of thousands of clones, about nine tenths of them appearing once. The CDR3 is 14 amino acids. Trimming left V 3 bases short and J 2 bases short, with 10 bases between. Germline loops: CDR1 LNHDA, CDR2 SQIVND (reference sequence).

The sequenced sample was PBMCs or T cells enriched from blood (not recorded which). This chain joins TRBV19 and TRBJ2-5, with D possibly TRBD2 on 6 matching bases. This TCR was sampled from a woman aged 45-59 years who had recovered from COVID-19. Written as DNA, the CDR3 is TGTGCCAGTAGTATCAAGGGGAGGCAAGAGACCCAGTACTTC. Translation gives CASSIKGRQETQYF.